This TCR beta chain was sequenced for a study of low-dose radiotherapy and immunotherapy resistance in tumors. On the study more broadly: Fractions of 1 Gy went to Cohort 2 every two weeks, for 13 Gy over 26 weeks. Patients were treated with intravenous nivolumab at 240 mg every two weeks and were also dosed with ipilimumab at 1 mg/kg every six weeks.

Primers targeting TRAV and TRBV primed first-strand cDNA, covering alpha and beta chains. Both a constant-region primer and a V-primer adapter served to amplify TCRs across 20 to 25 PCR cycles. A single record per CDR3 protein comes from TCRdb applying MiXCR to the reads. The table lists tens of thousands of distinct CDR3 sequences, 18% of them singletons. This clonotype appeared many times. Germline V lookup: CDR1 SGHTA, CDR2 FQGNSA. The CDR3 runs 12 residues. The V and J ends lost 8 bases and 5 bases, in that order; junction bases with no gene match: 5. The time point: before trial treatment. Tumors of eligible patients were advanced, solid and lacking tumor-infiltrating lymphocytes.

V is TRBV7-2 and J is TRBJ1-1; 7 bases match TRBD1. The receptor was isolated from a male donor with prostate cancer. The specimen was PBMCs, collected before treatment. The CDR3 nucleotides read TGTGCCAGCGGCAGGGGGGAAACTGAAGCTTTCTTT. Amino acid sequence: CASGRGETEAFF.